This T cell receptor beta chain was captured in a study of T cells in Graves' hyperthyroidism and ophthalmopathy (dated by TCRdb to between 2019 and 2020). Regarding the study in general: Peripheral blood samples were taken at initial diagnosis, before any treatment was given. TCR V-J signatures able to tell the groups apart were searched for in a discovery cohort of some 97 patients, of whom more than 40 had Graves' ophthalmopathy and around 56 had stable Graves' hyperthyroidism. Prospective prediction of ophthalmopathy was tested in an independent validation cohort consisting of 18 to 20 hyperthyroidism patients and around 17 patients who later progressed to ophthalmopathy. For training and testing, the 100 or so patients in the discovery cohort were randomly divided in a 7:3 ratio. The study also compared thyroid tissue and blood T-cell repertoires from about six Graves' hyperthyroidism patients. Following sampling, methimazole starting at 30 mg daily was given to hyperthyroidism patients, and high-dose intravenous methylprednisolone was given to ophthalmopathy patients. TCR Vbeta CDR3 sequencing of 120 to 150 peripheral blood samples (43 ophthalmopathy, some 75 hyperthyroidism and roughly 17 progressor patients) is reported in the paper. What the authors observed across the whole study: No statistical method was used to set the sample size in advance, and investigators knew the group allocation. Ophthalmopathy was separated from stable hyperthyroidism by a 13 V-J signature model, with around 90% sensitivity and about 81% specificity obtained in cross-validation and 80%/75% obtained in testing. Most expanded thyroid clonotypes (frequency above 0.001) were also found in blood, which suggests that blood repertoires may mirror thyroid immune responses. In validation, the model predicted progression to ophthalmopathy a median of roughly 6.2 months before onset, with approximately 70% sensitivity and 72.22% specificity.

The CDR3 numbers 15 residues from cysteine through phenylalanine. Solely the CDR3 DNA is kept, with 45 bases framed from the first base. In the germline V gene (reference sequence), CDR1 corresponds to SGHNT and CDR2 to YYREEE. After removal of 4 bases from V and 6 bases from J, the junction retains 4 bases not matched to a gene. A remark on this clonotype: Its recognized antigen is unknown. No much larger clone is present one base from it, and per-base qualities are unavailable.

TCR beta CDR3 regions were amplified from RNA transcripts. The TCR CDR3 was subjected to a first round of RT-PCR using the HTBI primer set and the Qiagen OneStep RT-PCR kit. Libraries were constructed in a second round of multiplex PCR, after which size selection and purification were carried out. Libraries were sequenced paired-end with 100 bp reads on an Illumina HiSeq2000. In the authors' own workflow: SOAPnuke was used to process the raw data, with reads discarded if the reads contained adapters or uncalled bases, had a mean Phred below 15, or lacked an exact constant-primer or identifier match. High-quality paired reads were merged with COPE v1.2.5, and unique nucleotide sequences were defined as clonotypes. MiTCR v1.1 was used to align the clonotypes against IMGT TRBV, TRBD and TRBJ reference segments. Analysis was restricted to V-J combinations with a frequency above 0.0001, which covered roughly 99% of repertoires. A TCS score was defined as the ratio between F50 (clonal expansion) and ExV (chaos), using BLOSUM62-based TCRdist between CDR3 peptides within each V-J. Welch's t-statistics and random forest reduced 514 V-J features to 10 to 15, which were used in a naive Bayes classifier (R e1071). TCRdb took the public reads, trimmed them with fastp at Q25, ran MiXCR for clone calling and kept in-frame beta chains. Identical CDR3 protein sequences are pooled into one entry, listed with their most common genes and DNA. TCRdb, not the authors, supplied the V and J calls. The sample data list about half a million distinct CDR3 sequences, and just under 20% of these were observed just once. Clones ranked in the top ten supply about half of the sample.

Moderately to severely active disease, a Clinical Activity Score of at least 3, a NOSPECS grade of at least 4, and a duration under 3 months were present in ophthalmopathy patients. Exclusion was applied to patients with uncontrolled infections, other autoimmune diseases, pregnancy or lactation. Diagnoses were established on the basis of clinical symptoms, serum thyroxine and TRAb, thyroid ultrasound, and orbital computed tomography. Ficoll-Paque density gradient centrifugation was used to isolate PBMCs from approximately 11 ml of fresh peripheral blood. Trizol reagent was used to extract total RNA, and RNA quality was then checked on an Agilent 2100 Bioanalyzer.

Sequenced material: blood. The source is a man aged 35 to 55 with Graves' ophthalmopathy. This sequence uses TRBV5-4 and TRBJ2-2, with 12 middle bases fitting TRBD2. The bases are TGTGCCAGCAGCAAGACTAGCGGGAGCGCCGGGGAGCTGTTTTTT. This codes for CASSKTSGSAGELFF.